Each of the 29 T cell receptor beta chains below was sequenced from the same sample in a study of blood T cell repertoires in COVID-19. The assay was immunoSEQ multiplex PCR, and TCRdb's table has in-frame clones only and misses some. The sample has about 53,000 clones; roughly nine tenths are singletons. Sequenced: peripheral blood. These receptors came from a man in his fifties or sixties with active COVID-19.

This chain connects TRBV4-3 to TRBJ1-1; maybe TRBD1 (5 bases). V gave up 4 bases and J gave up 7 bases, with 13 bases separating them. The CDR3 is 13 residues long. CDR1 and CDR2 (germline): LGHNA, YSLEER. CDR3 sequence reads: CASSRDRQIEAFF. The CDR3 region has the DNA TGCGCCAGCAGCCGCGATCGACAGATTGAAGCTTTCTTT.

The chain couples TRBV10-3 to TRBJ2-7; D is uncertain. CDR3 length: 11 residues. The V gene lost 4 bases and the J gene lost 4 bases, with 5 bases spanning the gap. The germline V gene encodes CDR1 ENHRY and CDR2 SYGVKD. CDR3 sequence (DNA): TGTGCCATCAGTGCCGGGTACGAGCAGTACTTC. Protein: CAISAGYEQYF.

V usage is TRBV18 and J usage is TRBJ2-3; 7 positions match TRBD2. J gave up 4 bases and V 5 bases, and 3 bases lay outside the gene matches. Germline V gene lookup returns CDR1 KGHSH and CDR2 LQKENI. The CDR3 has 13 residues. The CDR3 here is CASSAGAADTQYF. The CDR3 bases are TGTGCCAGCTCAGCGGGAGCGGCAGATACGCAGTATTTT.

CDR3 sequence: CASSFRQGEYYEQYF. The CDR3 DNA reads as TGTGCCAGCTCTTTCCGGCAGGGGGAATACTACGAGCAGTACTTC. The chain combines TRBV6-5 with TRBJ2-7; TRBD1 agrees at 7 bases. The CDR3 has 15 amino acids. Germline CDR1 reads MNHEY; CDR2 reads SVGAGI. With 8 bases clipped from V and 3 bases from J, the junction kept 13 bases outside the gene matches.

The chain employs TRBV27 and TRBJ2-7, with TRBD2 matching 8 bases. The CDR3 covers 15 residues. V gave up 1 base and J gave up 4 bases; unmatched junction bases: 6. Looked up from germline, CDR1 is MNHEY and CDR2 is SMNVEV (reference sequence). The CDR3 bases are TGTGCCAGCAGTTTATATCCGGGAGGGCAGTACGAGCAGTACTTC. Translated, it gives CASSLYPGGQYEQYF.

This sequence joins TRBV19 and TRBJ2-3; 8 nucleotides match TRBD2. Germline-derived CDR1 and CDR2 are LNHDA and SQIVND (reference sequence). The CDR3 length is 12 residues. After removal of 4 bases from V and 11 bases from J, the junction contained 5 bases not matched to a gene. DNA of the CDR3: TGTGCCAGTAGTAGCCGGGAGGGCATGCAGTATTTT. Translation gives CASSSREGMQYF.

This clone was seen a single time. The CDR3 sequence: CASGRTSGSYEQYF. In DNA form, the CDR3 reads TGTGCCAGCGGGCGGACTAGCGGGAGCTACGAGCAGTACTTC. The J gene is TRBJ2-7, the V gene TRBV28, with TRBD2 matching over 13 bases. Germline V gene data show CDR1 as MDHEN and CDR2 as SYDVKM. The CDR3 has 14 residues. The V and J ends lost 8 bases and 3 bases, in that order; junction bases with no gene match: 4.

V gene TRBV29-1 combines with J gene TRBJ2-5; tentatively, D is TRBD1 (6 bases). The length of the CDR3 is 12 residues. Deletions cut 2 bases from V and 7 bases from J, with 11 bases between. Per germline, CDR1 SQVTM and CDR2 ANQGSEA. The CDR3 region is CSVEKLQGTQYF. In nucleotides, the CDR3 is TGCAGCGTTGAAAAGTTACAGGGGACCCAGTACTTC.

This clone showed up just once. V gene TRBV7-2 combines with J gene TRBJ1-1, with D tentatively TRBD1 (6 bases). Looked up from germline, CDR1 is SGHTA and CDR2 is FQGNSA. The CDR3 extends over 15 amino acids. Trimming took off 2 bases at V and 4 bases at J, with 14 bases between the two ends. The CDR3 sequence: CASSLTPGGLTEAFF. CDR3 bases: TGTGCCAGCAGCTTAACCCCGGGGGGGCTCACTGAAGCTTTCTTT.

This sequence joins TRBV28 and TRBJ2-7; 7 bases are a match to TRBD2. CDR3 length equals 18 residues. The V gene end was trimmed by 1 base and the J gene end by 0 bases; junction bases not matched to a gene: 12. Germline V CDR1 and CDR2: MDHEN, SYDVKM. Here the CDR3 reads CASSLLMLRGLNSYEQYF. CDR3 bases: TGTGCCAGCAGTTTATTAATGTTGCGGGGGTTAAACTCCTACGAGCAGTACTTC.

The chain couples TRBV16 to TRBJ2-7; possible D gene TRBD1, 5 bases. V was shortened by 0 bases and J by 1 base, with 16 bases between the two germline ends. This CDR3 is 17 amino acids long. Germline V CDR1 and CDR2: KGHSY, FQNENV. The CDR3 DNA is TGTGCCAGCAGCCAATCTTCCCAGGTGACAGTATCCTACGAGCAGTACTTC. This gives the protein CASSQSSQVTVSYEQYF.

The chain recombines TRBV28 with TRBJ1-6; no definite D call. V lost 8 bases to trimming and J lost 10 bases, with 18 bases between them. The germline V gene has CDR1 MDHEN and CDR2 SYDVKM. This CDR3 has 14 residues. The DNA of the CDR3 is TGTGCCAGCTCCGACACCTCGGTCGAGTCACCCCTCCACTTT. Its translation: CASSDTSVESPLHF.

The chain links TRBV28 to TRBJ1-2; TRBD1 is a possible D gene (5 bases). CDR3 length equals 13 residues. V was shortened by 3 bases and J by 8 bases, with 13 bases between the two germline ends. Germline V gene lookup returns CDR1 MDHEN and CDR2 SYDVKM. In DNA, the CDR3 is TGTGCCAGCAGTTTTGGGCCGACAGAAGGCTACACCTTC. As protein: CASSFGPTEGYTF.

The V gene is TRBV9, the J gene TRBJ1-3; D not certain. Trimming cost V 0 bases and J 4 bases, with 11 bases left between them. Germline V gene sequence: CDR1 SGDLS, CDR2 YYNGEE. The CDR3 covers 15 residues. The CDR3 loop is CASSVDVGRGNTIYF. CDR3 in DNA: TGTGCCAGCAGCGTAGATGTCGGCAGGGGAAACACCATATATTTT.

This clone has a handful of counts. V gene TRBV28 combines with J gene TRBJ1-2; D remains unclear. The germline V gene has CDR1 MDHEN and CDR2 SYDVKM. There are 12 residues in the CDR3. V was pared by 3 bases and J by 5 bases, with 7 bases between. The CDR3 protein is CASSLGGYGYTF. The CDR3 nucleotides read TGTGCCAGCAGTTTGGGCGGGTATGGCTACACCTTC.

The count of this clone is one. The chain recombines TRBV27 with TRBJ2-1; D is possibly TRBD2 (5 bases). Germline CDR1 reads MNHEY; CDR2 reads SMNVEV (reference sequence). The V gene lost 0 bases and the J gene lost 8 bases, with 14 bases spanning the gap. The CDR3 contains 15 residues. The DNA for the CDR3 is TGTGCCAGCAGTTTATCGAGGGTTCCCAAGGATGAGCAGTTCTTC. This gives the protein CASSLSRVPKDEQFF.

The V and J genes are TRBV19 and TRBJ2-7, with D unclear. CDR1 LNHDA and CDR2 SQIVND come from the germline V gene (reference sequence). This CDR3 spans 14 amino acids. Trimming removed 3 bases at V and 2 bases at J, with 11 bases between. The CDR3 is CASSIGGEPYEQYF. The CDR3 coding sequence is TGTGCCAGTAGTATTGGCGGAGAACCCTACGAGCAGTACTTC.

Regarding this clone: At one boundary the junction diverges from the germline segment, which might be a read error. The chain couples TRBV6-1 to TRBJ1-4, with no clear D. CDR3 length: 15 residues. Germline CDR1 MNHNS, CDR2 SASEGT. The CDR3 DNA sequence: TGTGCCAGCAGTCAAGCCCCCGCGGGTAGGGAAAAACTGTTTTTT. Amino acid sequence: CASSQAPAGREKLFF.

V is TRBV5-5 and J is TRBJ1-6; the D gene is possibly TRBD1 (5 bases). The CDR3 length is 15 residues. V shed 0 bases and J shed 10 bases, with 14 bases lying between them. Germline assignment: CDR1 SGHKS and CDR2 YYEKEE (reference sequence). Here the CDR3 reads CASSLVQGGRSPLHF. The CDR3 DNA sequence: TGTGCCAGCAGCTTGGTGCAGGGCGGTCGGTCACCCCTCCACTTT.

The chain is built from TRBV11-2 and TRBJ2-7; 11 positions agree with TRBD2. The CDR3 consists of 16 residues. Germline V gene sequence: CDR1 SGHAT, CDR2 FQNNGV. Germline trimming cut 1 base from V and 2 bases from J; bases unmatched to any gene: 4. The CDR3 nucleotides are TGTGCCAGCAGCTTAGTGACTAGCGGGACAACCTACGAGCAGTACTTC. It codes for CASSLVTSGTTYEQYF.

This clone was detected only once. The rearrangement links TRBV9 to TRBJ2-6; 7 bases align to TRBD1. The length of the CDR3 is 17 residues. Losses at the gene ends were 2 bases for V and 4 bases for J; bases not matched to a gene: 9. Germline CDR1 is SGDLS and CDR2 is YYNGEE. The DNA for the CDR3 is TGTGCCAGCAGCGTTAGGGACAGCATATCGGGGGCCAACGTCCTGACTTTC. This gives the protein CASSVRDSISGANVLTF.

J is TRBJ2-3 and V is TRBV4-2; the match to TRBD2 covers 14 bases. The CDR3 runs 19 residues. The V gene's germline CDR1 is LGHNA and CDR2 YNFKEQ. The V segment lost 1 base and the J segment 6 bases; nucleotides outside the gene matches: 12. The CDR3 sequence: CASSQGGTSGSSSRDTQYF. The CDR3 nucleotides read TGTGCCAGCAGCCAAGGCGGGACTAGCGGGAGTTCGAGTCGGGATACGCAGTATTTT.

The chain recombines TRBV9 with TRBJ2-3, with D possibly matching TRBD2 (5 bases). The V and J ends lost 3 bases and 1 base respectively, with 15 bases between them. The CDR3 is 16 amino acids. Germline V gene lookup returns CDR1 SGDLS and CDR2 YYNGEE. The CDR3 loop reads CASSAWASPRTDTQYF. The CDR3 DNA reads as TGTGCCAGCAGCGCGTGGGCTAGCCCACGCACAGATACGCAGTATTTT.

The rearrangement links TRBV29-1 to TRBJ2-1, with no clear D. Trimming removed 0 bases at V and 2 bases at J, with 8 bases between. CDR3 length: 14 amino acids. Germline lookup yields CDR1 SQVTM and CDR2 ANQGSEA. This CDR3 is CSVEEWQAYNEQFF. CDR3 nucleotide sequence: TGCAGCGTTGAAGAATGGCAGGCCTACAATGAGCAGTTCTTC.

The J gene is TRBJ2-1, the V gene TRBV10-2; D perhaps matches TRBD2 (6 bases). From germline, CDR1 is WSHSY and CDR2 SAAADI. Trimming removed 5 bases at V and 6 bases at J, with 11 bases between. The length of the CDR3 is 13 residues. Here the CDR3 reads CASSLTSINEQFF. The DNA of the CDR3 is TGCGCCAGCAGTCTTACTAGCATCAATGAGCAGTTCTTC.

To note about this clone: Other DNA variants within this sample encode the same CDR3. The chain links TRBV15 to TRBJ2-1, with D tentatively TRBD2 (5 bases). CDR3 length: 15 residues. CDR1 and CDR2 from the germline V gene are LNHNV and YYDKDF (reference sequence). Deletions cut 0 bases from V and 9 bases from J, with 15 bases between. The CDR3 region has the DNA TGTGCCACCAGCAGAGATGCAGGAGGATACGGTGAGCAGTTCTTC. Protein product: CATSRDAGGYGEQFF. The whole variable domain, remainder taken from reference TRBV15 and TRBJ2-1, is DAMVIQNPRYQVTQFGKPVTLSCSQTLNHNVMYWYQQKSSQAPKLLFHYYDKDFNNEADTPDNFQSRRPNTSFCFLDIRSPGLGDTAMYLCATSRDAGGYGEQFFGPGTRLTVL.

DNA of the CDR3: TGTGCCAGCAGCTCGCTTAGCGGAACAAACAATGAGCAGTTCTTC. This gives the protein CASSSLSGTNNEQFF. This rearrangement joins TRBV7-9 to TRBJ2-1, with D tentatively TRBD2 (6 bases). In germline, CDR1 is SEHNR, CDR2 FQNEAQ (reference sequence). Trimming removed 4 bases at V and 5 bases at J, with 15 bases between. This CDR3 spans 15 amino acids.

The count of this clone is one. The chain combines TRBV2 with TRBJ1-5, with a tentative D call TRBD1 (6 bases). V was cut by 8 bases and J by 2 bases, with 13 bases left in between. CDR1 is SNHLY and CDR2 is FYNNEI in the germline V gene. The CDR3 length is 14 residues. The CDR3 is CASANRVGNQPQHF. The DNA for the CDR3 is TGTGCCAGCGCGAACAGGGTAGGCAATCAGCCCCAGCATTTT.

This clone was observed a few times. This chain connects TRBV7-2 to TRBJ2-4; D not resolved. V lost 3 bases and J 13 bases, leaving 19 bases between the germline ends. Germline V gene sequence: CDR1 SGHTA, CDR2 FQGNSA. This CDR3 region has 14 residues. The CDR3 sequence: CASSFTPEAGQQYF. Written as DNA, the CDR3 is TGTGCCAGCAGCTTCACCCCCGAAGCAGGTCAGCAGTACTTC. The complete variable domain, with remaining parts taken from reference TRBV7-2 and TRBJ2-4, reads GAGVSQSPSNKVTEKGKDVELRCDPISGHTALYWYRQSLGQGLEFLIYFQGNSAPDKSGLPSDRFSAERTGGSVSTLTIQRTQQEDSAVYLCASSFTPEAGQQYFGAGTRLSVL.